This T cell receptor (beta chain) was sequenced during a study of blood T cell repertoires in COVID-19 (dated by TCRdb to 2020 to 2022). Describing the broader study: Samples covering the acute and convalescent phases of COVID-19 were provided by collaborators in the United States, Italy and Spain. The prospective study material was composed of cDNA or gDNA derived from T cells, B-cell-depleted T cells, or PBMCs. Subjects who had been exposed to COVID-19, were actively infected with it, or had recovered from it provided the deeply sampled blood TCRbeta repertoires that made up the dataset. The repertoires were released in a freely available public database intended as a resource for research on the immune response to SARS-CoV-2. Samples were obtained from the ongoing ImmuneRACE study (first 160 participants) and from over 1,000 subjects provided by 6 global collaborators. A de-identified subject ID, COVID-19 status, age in years and sex were almost always included in the sample metadata. Where available, HLA class I and class II types were obtained from metadata supplied by the sample provider rather than from assay-based typing.

In the prospective study, participants were roughly 18 to 89 years old, resided in 24 geographic areas of the United States, and were enrolled through a virtual design. To assign participants to cohorts, the prospective study relied on clinical history that participants themselves reported in a screening survey and a study questionnaire. In the prospective study, whole blood, serum and a nasopharyngeal or oropharyngeal swab were collected from each participant by mobile phlebotomists. Over a roughly 2-month period, participants in the prospective study had the option of providing additional blood draws and questionnaires. Before DNA extraction, prospective study blood samples were shipped either frozen or at room temperature. In regard to this clone: No cognate antigen has been identified for it. Within one base of it there is no much larger clone, and no base qualities were kept.

Results the study describes overall, beyond this receptor: Clinical and demographic metadata were provided uncurated, with the amount varying by source and participant.

Counted from cysteine to phenylalanine, this CDR3 has 14 amino acids. Only the CDR3 region is kept as DNA, spanning 42 bases read in frame from base 1. V loses 0 bases, J loses 8 bases, and the germline ends lie 9 bases apart. The immunoSEQ Assay, a bias-controlled multiplex PCR, was used to amplify TCRbeta CDR3 regions from genomic DNA. The published analysis was carried out like this. Nucleated cell counts per sample were estimated from amplification of reference gene primers within the assay. Sequence reads were collapsed and filtered to measure the absolute abundance of every unique TCRbeta CDR3 rearrangement. For each sample, productive Simpson clonality was calculated as the square root of Simpson's diversity index across productive rearrangements. Entries here come from immuneACCESS through TCRdb and include only in-frame sequences with V and J called. Some clones fail to appear in such tables; in the studies checked, an unresolved V gene covers under half of the shortfall, and the cause of the remainder is unknown. That table is the source of V, J and clone size, and D and trimming were worked out from the DNA. Recorded for this sample are 200,000 to 250,000 clones; just over 85% of them occurred a single time. 3% to 4.5% of the sample rests with the top ten.

This clonotype was obtained from a woman aged 40 to 50 with acute COVID-19. The V and J genes are TRBV5-3 and TRBJ1-6; the best D guess is TRBD1, with 6 bases matching. TRBV5-3 is sorted into the ORF group, with uncertain function. The specimen sequenced was PBMCs or T cells enriched from blood (not recorded which). The CDR3 region has the sequence CARSLGRGDSPLHF. The DNA sequence follows: TGTGCCAGAAGCTTGGGCAGGGGAGATTCACCCCTCCACTTT.